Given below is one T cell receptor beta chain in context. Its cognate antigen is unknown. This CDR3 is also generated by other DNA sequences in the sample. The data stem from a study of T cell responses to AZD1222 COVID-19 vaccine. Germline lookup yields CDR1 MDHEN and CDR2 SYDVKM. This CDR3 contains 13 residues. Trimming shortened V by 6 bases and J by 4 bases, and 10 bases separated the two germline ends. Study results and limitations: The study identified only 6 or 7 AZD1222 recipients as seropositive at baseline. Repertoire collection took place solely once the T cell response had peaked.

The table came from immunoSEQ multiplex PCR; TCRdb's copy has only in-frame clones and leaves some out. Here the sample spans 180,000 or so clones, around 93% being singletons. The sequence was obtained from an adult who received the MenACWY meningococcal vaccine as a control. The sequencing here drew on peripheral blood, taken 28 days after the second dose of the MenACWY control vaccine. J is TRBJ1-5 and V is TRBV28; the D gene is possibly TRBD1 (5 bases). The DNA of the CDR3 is TGTGCCAGCAGGCAGGGACTTAATCAGCCCCAGCATTTT. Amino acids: CASRQGLNQPQHF.